Listed below are T cell receptor beta chains from one sample, sequenced in a study. TCRdb reprocessed the RT-PCR reads via MiXCR and lists one record per CDR3 protein. The data contain more than 600,000 distinct CDR3 sequences, 13% to 15% of them singletons. Sequenced material: memory CD4+ T cells from blood. The receptors originated from a female donor in good health, serving as a healthy control. Both conserved end residues are part of each CDR3. Each record gives: J gene, V gene, D gene, clone size, CDR3 DNA, CDR3 protein. A D gene is named only where the DNA matches it firmly. Only part of the rows carry a size: once, few, many, or a class if the clone is expanded.

J: TRBJ2-7; V: TRBV30; D: .; size: many; DNA: TGTGCCTGGAGTACAGGGTCCTACGAGCAGTACTTC; CDR3: CAWSTGSYEQYF
J: TRBJ1-1; V: TRBV6-1; D: .; size: .; DNA: TGTGCCAGCTTTGGAAGGAGGGAAACTGAAGCTTTCTTT; CDR3: CASFGRRETEAFF
J: TRBJ1-2; V: TRBV10-3; D: TRBD1; size: few; DNA: TGTGCCATCAGTGAGCGGACAGGGGAGAACTATGGCTACACCTTC; CDR3: CAISERTGENYGYTF
J: TRBJ2-7; V: TRBV5-6; D: TRBD2; size: .; DNA: TGTGCCAGCAGGGGGATGGGACTAGCGGGGCACGAGCAGTACTTC; CDR3: CASRGMGLAGHEQYF
J: TRBJ2-5; V: TRBV20-1; D: .; size: .; DNA: TGCAGTGCTAGTGTGGCAGTCAAGAAGACCCAGTACTTC; CDR3: CSASVAVKKTQYF
J: TRBJ1-1; V: TRBV18; D: .; size: few; DNA: TGTGCCAGCTCACCACCGAAGGGTGGAAACACTGAAGCTTTCTTT; CDR3: CASSPPKGGNTEAFF
J: TRBJ1-4; V: TRBV28; D: .; size: .; DNA: TGTGCCAGCAGCTGGGGGGGAAGAGAAAAACTGTTTTTT; CDR3: CASSWGGREKLFF
J: TRBJ2-3; V: TRBV12-3/TRBV12-4; D: .; size: many; DNA: TGTGCCAGCAGCGACAGGAACACAGATACGCAGTATTTT; CDR3: CASSDRNTDTQYF
J: TRBJ1-2; V: TRBV7-3; D: .; size: many; DNA: TGTGCCAGCAGTCCAGGCGCTGACTATGGCTACACCTTC; CDR3: CASSPGADYGYTF
J: TRBJ2-7; V: TRBV5-1; D: TRBD2; size: many; DNA: TGCGCCAGCAGCTTGTCGGGGGGGAGCTACGAGCAGTACTTC; CDR3: CASSLSGGSYEQYF
J: TRBJ2-4; V: TRBV5-6; D: TRBD1; size: .; DNA: TGTGCCAGCAGCACAAACGGACAGGGTAAGGGGAGTCAGTACTTC; CDR3: CASSTNGQGKGSQYF
J: TRBJ1-2; V: TRBV14; D: .; size: .; DNA: TGTGCCAGCAGCCAAGTGGACGGATTAGGAGGCTACACCTTC; CDR3: CASSQVDGLGGYTF
J: TRBJ1-4; V: TRBV9; D: .; size: few; DNA: TGTGCCAGCAGCGTGAGGGGCAGGAGTAATGAAAAACTGTTTTTT; CDR3: CASSVRGRSNEKLFF
J: TRBJ2-7; V: TRBV18; D: TRBD1; size: few; DNA: TGTGCCAGCTCACCAGCGACAGGGGTCTCGAAGCAGTACTTC; CDR3: CASSPATGVSKQYF
J: TRBJ1-4; V: TRBV10-3; D: .; size: many; DNA: TGTGCCATCAGGGGGGGGACGGAGGAAAAACTGTTTTTT; CDR3: CAIRGGTEEKLFF
J: TRBJ1-1; V: TRBV7-9; D: .; size: .; DNA: TGTGCCAGCAGCTTAGCCGGGACAACTAACACTGAAGCTTTCTTT; CDR3: CASSLAGTTNTEAFF
J: TRBJ1-2; V: TRBV7-8; D: .; size: .; DNA: TGTGCCAGCAGCTTAGCGCTAACGAGGACTTCGGATGGCTACACCTTC; CDR3: CASSLALTRTSDGYTF
J: TRBJ2-5; V: TRBV6-1; D: TRBD2; size: many; DNA: TGTGCCAGCATCCAGGGACTAACCTCGGGAGTCCAAGAGACCCAGTACTTC; CDR3: CASIQGLTSGVQETQYF
J: TRBJ2-3; V: TRBV27; D: .; size: .; DNA: TGTGCCAGCAGCCCAAAGGGAGGCGATACGCAGTATTTT; CDR3: CASSPKGGDTQYF
J: TRBJ2-7; V: TRBV20-1; D: TRBD1; size: few; DNA: TGCAGTGTTCAGACAGGGGATTACGAGCAGTACTTC; CDR3: CSVQTGDYEQYF
J: TRBJ1-2; V: TRBV29-1; D: .; size: many; DNA: TGCAGCGTTGTAAGGGGGGATCCTAACTATGGCTACACCTTC; CDR3: CSVVRGDPNYGYTF
J: TRBJ1-5; V: TRBV7-9; D: .; size: .; DNA: TGTGCCAGCAGCCAGGGACGACACAATCAGCCCCAGCATTTT; CDR3: CASSQGRHNQPQHF
J: TRBJ2-7; V: TRBV3-1; D: .; size: .; DNA: TGTGCCAGCAGCCAGGGGGCCTCTTCGACCTACGAGCAGTACTTC; CDR3: CASSQGASSTYEQYF
J: TRBJ2-7; V: TRBV7-9; D: .; size: .; DNA: TGTGCCAGCAGCTTTGGGCAGGGGCGGTACGAGCAGTACTTC; CDR3: CASSFGQGRYEQYF
J: TRBJ2-7; V: TRBV5-6; D: .; size: few; DNA: TGTGCCAGCAGCTTAAGGCCCAGGGACGAGCAGTACTTC; CDR3: CASSLRPRDEQYF
J: TRBJ2-7; V: TRBV6-5; D: TRBD1; size: many; DNA: TGTGCCAGCAGTTACTCCGGGACAGGGATGTACGAGCAGTACTTC; CDR3: CASSYSGTGMYEQYF
J: TRBJ1-2; V: TRBV10-3; D: TRBD1; size: many; DNA: TGTGCCATCACCCCGACAGGGGGGTACGGCTACACCTTC; CDR3: CAITPTGGYGYTF
J: TRBJ1-5; V: TRBV20-1; D: .; size: many; DNA: TGCAGTGCGTCGATGGGAGGCAATCAGCCCCAGCATTTT; CDR3: CSASMGGNQPQHF
J: TRBJ2-1; V: TRBV5-1; D: .; size: many; DNA: TGCGCCAGCAGCTTTGATCTGGATGAGCAGTTCTTC; CDR3: CASSFDLDEQFF
J: TRBJ1-2; V: TRBV20-1; D: .; size: few; DNA: TGCAGTGCTAAGACACCCGGCTACACCTTC; CDR3: CSAKTPGYTF
J: TRBJ2-7; V: TRBV20-1; D: .; size: many; DNA: TGCAGTGCTCTGGACATTCGGGAGCAGTACTTC; CDR3: CSALDIREQYF
J: TRBJ2-1; V: TRBV3-1; D: .; size: .; DNA: TGTGCCAGCAGCCAAGGGTCGAGGGGAGGATACAATGAGCAGTTCTTC; CDR3: CASSQGSRGGYNEQFF
J: TRBJ2-1; V: TRBV24-1; D: .; size: few; DNA: TGTGCCACCAGGGGGGGACAGTCCTACAATGAGCAGTTCTTC; CDR3: CATRGGQSYNEQFF
J: TRBJ2-1; V: TRBV4-1; D: .; size: .; DNA: TGCGCCAGCAGCCGGGGTGGTACCTCCTACAATGAGCAGTTCTTC; CDR3: CASSRGGTSYNEQFF
J: TRBJ1-5; V: TRBV12-3/TRBV12-4; D: .; size: .; DNA: TGTGCCAGCAGTTTTACCTCAGAACGGCAGCCCCAGCATTTT; CDR3: CASSFTSERQPQHF
J: TRBJ2-7; V: TRBV20-1; D: TRBD2; size: few; DNA: TGCAGTGCCGTGCCTAGCGGGGCCTACGAGCAGTACTTC; CDR3: CSAVPSGAYEQYF
J: TRBJ2-4; V: TRBV7-9; D: .; size: many; DNA: TGTGCCAGCAGCTTAGAGGACCCCGGGGGAAACATTCAGTACTTC; CDR3: CASSLEDPGGNIQYF
J: TRBJ2-7; V: TRBV11-2; D: TRBD2; size: .; DNA: TGTGCCAGCAGCCGACTAGCGGGAGATTCCTACGAGCAGTACTTC; CDR3: CASSRLAGDSYEQYF
J: TRBJ2-2; V: TRBV6-5; D: TRBD2; size: few; DNA: TGTGCCAGCAAACCAGACGGGGCGGGAGGAACCGGGGAGCTGTTTTTT; CDR3: CASKPDGAGGTGELFF
J: TRBJ1-4; V: TRBV28; D: .; size: .; DNA: TGTGCCAGCAGTTTATTGGGGGGATCTACTAATGAAAAACTGTTTTTT; CDR3: CASSLLGGSTNEKLFF
J: TRBJ2-3; V: TRBV6-4; D: TRBD1; size: many; DNA: TGTGCCAGCCGACCCCGGGACAGGGCGTCAGATACGCAGTATTTT; CDR3: CASRPRDRASDTQYF
J: TRBJ2-1; V: TRBV10-3; D: .; size: many; DNA: TGTGCCGCCTCACGGGGCGGGCCCTCTGGGAATGAGCAGTTCTTC; CDR3: CAASRGGPSGNEQFF